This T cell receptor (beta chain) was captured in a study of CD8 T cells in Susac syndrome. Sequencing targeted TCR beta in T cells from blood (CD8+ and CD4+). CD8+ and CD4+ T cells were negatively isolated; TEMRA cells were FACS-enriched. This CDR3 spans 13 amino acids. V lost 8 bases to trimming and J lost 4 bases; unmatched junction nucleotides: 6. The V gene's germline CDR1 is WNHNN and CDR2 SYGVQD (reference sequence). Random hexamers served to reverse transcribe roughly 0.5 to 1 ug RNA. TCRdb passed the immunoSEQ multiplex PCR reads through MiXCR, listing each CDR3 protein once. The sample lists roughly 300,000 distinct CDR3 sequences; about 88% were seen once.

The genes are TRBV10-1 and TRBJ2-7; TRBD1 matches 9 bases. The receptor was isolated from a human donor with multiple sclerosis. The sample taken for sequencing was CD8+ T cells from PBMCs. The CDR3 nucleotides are TGCGCCAGCGCCCCGGGACAGGGTTACGAGCAGTACTTC. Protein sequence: CASAPGQGYEQYF.